Shown below are 5 T cell receptor beta chains from a single sample sequenced in a study of cytomegalovirus exposure and HLA in healthy donors. Researchers ran the PCR with 60 Vbeta and 13 Jbeta primers. Only in-frame clones appear in the TCRdb table, and some are missing; sequencing was by immunoSEQ multiplex PCR. In the table there are some 100,000 clones, 76% of which are singletons. Sequenced: PBMCs. The receptor source for this set is a woman aged 50 to 65 in good health and CMV-seropositive.

V and J are TRBV2 and TRBJ2-1; D not certain. V was trimmed by 8 bases and J by 6 bases, leaving 11 bases between them. The CDR3 length is 12 residues. Germline V gene data show CDR1 as SNHLY and CDR2 as FYNNEI. This CDR3 is CASLPRVNEQFF. The CDR3 coding sequence is TGTGCCAGCCTGCCCCGGGTCAATGAGCAGTTCTTC.

The chain combines TRBV19 with TRBJ1-5, with D uncertain. The CDR3 extends over 13 amino acids. CDR1 LNHDA and CDR2 SQIVND come from the germline V gene (reference sequence). Trimming removed 7 bases at V and 2 bases at J, with 9 bases between. The CDR3 loop reads CASKSLGNQPQHF. CDR3 nucleotides: TGTGCCAGTAAGTCGCTAGGCAATCAGCCCCAGCATTTT. The whole variable domain, remainder taken from reference TRBV19 and TRBJ1-5, is DGGITQSPKYLFRKEGQNVTLSCEQNLNHDAMYWYRQDPGQGLRLIYYSQIVNDFQKGDIAEGYSVSREKKESFPLTVTSAQKNPTAFYLCASKSLGNQPQHFGDGTRLSIL.

Comments on this clone: One end of the junction fails to match germline, which may point to a read error. V gene TRBV7-9 combines with J gene TRBJ2-2, with TRBD1 identical over 8 bases. The V gene's germline CDR1 is SEHNR and CDR2 FQNEAQ (reference sequence). CDR3 size: 16 residues. The CDR3 nucleotides read TGTTCCAGCAGCTTTTCAGGGGGCGAGTCCACCGGGGAGCTGTTTTTT. Protein product: CSSSFSGGESTGELFF.

Of note for this clone: Other nucleotide sequences from this sample produce the same CDR3. The V and J genes are TRBV6-5 and TRBJ2-2, with TRBD1 matching 8 bases. The CDR3 contains 14 residues. The V gene's germline CDR1 is MNHEY and CDR2 SVGAGI. V dropped 9 bases and J dropped 7; count of bases not matched to a gene: 10. This chain's CDR3 is CASRYRGTVGELFF. CDR3 in DNA: TGTGCCAGTCGATACAGGGGGACGGTCGGGGAGCTGTTTTTT.

The rearrangement joins TRBV2 to TRBJ2-7, with 13 bases matching TRBD2. CDR1 and CDR2 (germline): SNHLY, FYNNEI. The V gene end was trimmed by 4 bases and the J gene end by 4 bases; junction bases not matched to a gene: 4. There are 15 residues in the CDR3. CDR3 nucleotides: TGTGCCAGCAGTGTACTAGCGGGAGGGGGGTACGAGCAGTACTTC. Protein: CASSVLAGGGYEQYF.